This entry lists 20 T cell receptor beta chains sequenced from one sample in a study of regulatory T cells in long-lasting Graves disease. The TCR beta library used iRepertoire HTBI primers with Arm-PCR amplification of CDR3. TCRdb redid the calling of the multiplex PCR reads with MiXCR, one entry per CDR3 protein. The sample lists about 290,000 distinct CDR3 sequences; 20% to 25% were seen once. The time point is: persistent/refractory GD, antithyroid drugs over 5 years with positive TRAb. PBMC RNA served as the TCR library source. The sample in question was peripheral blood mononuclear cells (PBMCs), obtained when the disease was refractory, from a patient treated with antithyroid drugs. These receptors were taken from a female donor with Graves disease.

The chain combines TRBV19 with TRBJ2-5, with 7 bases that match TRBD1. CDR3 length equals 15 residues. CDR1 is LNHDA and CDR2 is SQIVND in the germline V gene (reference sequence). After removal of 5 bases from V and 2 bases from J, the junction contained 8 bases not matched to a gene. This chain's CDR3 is CASSRRTGLQETQYF. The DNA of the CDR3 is TGTGCCAGTAGTCGCCGGACAGGACTTCAAGAGACCCAGTACTTC.

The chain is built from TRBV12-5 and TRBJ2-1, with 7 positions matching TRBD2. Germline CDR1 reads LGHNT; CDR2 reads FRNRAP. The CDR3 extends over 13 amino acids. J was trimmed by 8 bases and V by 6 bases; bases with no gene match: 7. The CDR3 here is CASGGSGGDEQFF. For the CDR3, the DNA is TGTGCTAGTGGCGGGAGTGGGGGGGATGAGCAGTTCTTC.

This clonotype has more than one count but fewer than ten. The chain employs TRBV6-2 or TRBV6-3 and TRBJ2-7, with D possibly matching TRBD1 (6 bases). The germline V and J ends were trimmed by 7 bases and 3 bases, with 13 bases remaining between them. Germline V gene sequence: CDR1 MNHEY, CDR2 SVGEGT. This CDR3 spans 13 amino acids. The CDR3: CASIRQDRYEQYF. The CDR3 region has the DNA TGTGCCAGCATTAGACAGGACCGCTACGAGCAGTACTTC.

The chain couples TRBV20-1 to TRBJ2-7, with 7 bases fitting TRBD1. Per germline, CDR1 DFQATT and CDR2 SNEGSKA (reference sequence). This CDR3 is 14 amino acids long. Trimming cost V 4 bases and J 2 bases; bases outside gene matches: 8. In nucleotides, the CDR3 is TGCAGTGCTAAGGGGGCCTTCAGTCCCTACGAGCAGTACTTC. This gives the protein CSAKGAFSPYEQYF.

The CDR3 DNA reads TGCAGTGCTAGTCGTCCAGGGGAGAATTCACCCCTCCACTTT. The encoded protein is CSASRPGENSPLHF. The chain is built from TRBV20-1 and TRBJ1-6, with TRBD1 as a possible D gene (6 bases). V dropped 3 bases and J dropped 7 bases, with 13 bases sitting between them. The V gene's germline CDR1 is DFQATT and CDR2 SNEGSKA (reference sequence). The CDR3 loop spans 14 amino acids.

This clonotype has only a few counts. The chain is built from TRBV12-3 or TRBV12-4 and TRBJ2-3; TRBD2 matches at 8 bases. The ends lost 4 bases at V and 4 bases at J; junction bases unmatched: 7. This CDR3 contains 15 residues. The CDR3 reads CASSYTGGPSDTQYF. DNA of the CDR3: TGTGCCAGCAGTTATACGGGAGGGCCGTCAGATACGCAGTATTTT.

CDR3 residues: CASSLDGFSYNSPLHF. The CDR3 DNA reads TGCGCCAGCAGCTTGGACGGATTTTCCTATAATTCACCCCTCCACTTT. The chain employs TRBV5-1 and TRBJ1-6, with D uncertain. This CDR3 is 16 amino acids long. The germline gives CDR1 SGHRS, CDR2 YFSETQ. The V end lost 0 bases, the J end lost 1 base, and 8 bases lay between the germline ends. Drawing the rest from reference TRBV5-1 and TRBJ1-6, the complete variable domain is KAGVTQTPRYLIKTRGQQVTLSCSPISGHRSVSWYQQTPGQGLQFLFEYFSETQRNKGNFPGRFSGRQFSNSRSEMNVSTLELGDSALYLCASSLDGFSYNSPLHFGNGTRLTVT.

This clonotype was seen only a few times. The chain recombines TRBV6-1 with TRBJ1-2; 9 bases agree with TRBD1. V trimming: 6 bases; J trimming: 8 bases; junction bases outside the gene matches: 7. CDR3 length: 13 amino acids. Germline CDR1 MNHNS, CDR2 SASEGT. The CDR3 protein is CASRIDRGGGYTF. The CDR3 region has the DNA TGTGCCAGCAGGATCGACAGGGGGGGAGGCTACACCTTC.

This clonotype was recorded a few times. The CDR3 DNA reads as TGTGCCAGCAGCGTAGGTGCGGGTGGCGATACGCAGTATTTT. As protein: CASSVGAGGDTQYF. The chain carries TRBV9 and TRBJ2-3; a possible D gene is TRBD2 (5 bases). Germline V gene sequence: CDR1 SGDLS, CDR2 YYNGEE. This CDR3 has 14 residues. The germline V and J ends were trimmed by 0 bases and 6 bases, with 11 bases remaining between them. The complete variable domain, with remaining parts taken from reference TRBV9 and TRBJ2-3, reads DSGVTQTPKHLITATGQRVTLRCSPRSGDLSVYWYQQSLDQGLQFLIQYYNGEERAKGNILERFSAQQFPDLHSELNLSSLELGDSALYFCASSVGAGGDTQYFGPGTRLTVL.

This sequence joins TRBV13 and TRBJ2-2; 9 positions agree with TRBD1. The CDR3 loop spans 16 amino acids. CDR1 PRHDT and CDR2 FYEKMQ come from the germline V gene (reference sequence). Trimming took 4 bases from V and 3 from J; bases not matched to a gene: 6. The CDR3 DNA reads TGTGCCAGCAGCTCACGACAGGGGGGGTACACCGGGGAGCTGTTTTTT. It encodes CASSSRQGGYTGELFF.

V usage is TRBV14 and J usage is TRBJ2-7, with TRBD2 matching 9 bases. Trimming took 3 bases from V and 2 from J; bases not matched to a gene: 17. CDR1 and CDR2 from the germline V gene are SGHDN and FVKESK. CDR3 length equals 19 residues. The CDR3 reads CASSQLPIHSGRTPYEQYF. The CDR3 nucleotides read TGTGCCAGCAGCCAGCTACCGATTCATAGCGGGAGAACCCCCTACGAGCAGTACTTC.

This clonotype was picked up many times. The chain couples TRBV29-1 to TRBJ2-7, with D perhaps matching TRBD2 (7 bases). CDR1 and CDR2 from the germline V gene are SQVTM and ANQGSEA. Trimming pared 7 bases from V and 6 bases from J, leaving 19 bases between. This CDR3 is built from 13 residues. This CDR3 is CSALPGGGGEQYF. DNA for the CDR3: TGCAGCGCCCTGCCCGGGGGAGGGGGCGAGCAGTACTTC.

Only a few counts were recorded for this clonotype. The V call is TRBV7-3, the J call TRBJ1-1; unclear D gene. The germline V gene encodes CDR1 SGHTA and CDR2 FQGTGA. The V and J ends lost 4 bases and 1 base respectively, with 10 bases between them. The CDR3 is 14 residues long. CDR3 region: CASSSGPGNTEAFF. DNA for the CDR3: TGTGCCAGCAGCTCGGGCCCCGGGAACACTGAAGCTTTCTTT.

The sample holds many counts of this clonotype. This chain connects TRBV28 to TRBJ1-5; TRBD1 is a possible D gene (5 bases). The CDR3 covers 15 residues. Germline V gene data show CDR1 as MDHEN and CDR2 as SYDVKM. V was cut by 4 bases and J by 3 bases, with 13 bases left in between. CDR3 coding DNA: TGTGCCAGCAGTTCGCGGGGGGAGTACAATCAGCCCCAGCATTTT. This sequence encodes CASSSRGEYNQPQHF.

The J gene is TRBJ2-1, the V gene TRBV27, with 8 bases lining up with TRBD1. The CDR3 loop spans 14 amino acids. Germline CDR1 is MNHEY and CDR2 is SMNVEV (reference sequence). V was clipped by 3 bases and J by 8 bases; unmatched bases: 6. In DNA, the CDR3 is TGTGCCAGCAGTTTCCAGGGGGCACGAGATGAGCAGTTCTTC. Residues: CASSFQGARDEQFF.

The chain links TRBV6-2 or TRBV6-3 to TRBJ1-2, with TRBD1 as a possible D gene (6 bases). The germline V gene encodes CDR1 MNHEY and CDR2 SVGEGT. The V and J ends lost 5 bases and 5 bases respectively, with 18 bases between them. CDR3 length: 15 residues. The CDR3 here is CASSPQRGQSYGYTF. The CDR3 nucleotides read TGTGCCAGCAGTCCCCAGCGGGGGCAAAGTTATGGCTACACCTTC.

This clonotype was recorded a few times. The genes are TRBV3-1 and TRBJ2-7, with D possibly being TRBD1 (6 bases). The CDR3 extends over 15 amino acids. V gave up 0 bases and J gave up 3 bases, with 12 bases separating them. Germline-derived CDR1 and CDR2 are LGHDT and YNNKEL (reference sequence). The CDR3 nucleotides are TGTGCCAGCAGCCAAGATTGGGCAGGGGTCTACGAGCAGTACTTC. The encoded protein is CASSQDWAGVYEQYF.

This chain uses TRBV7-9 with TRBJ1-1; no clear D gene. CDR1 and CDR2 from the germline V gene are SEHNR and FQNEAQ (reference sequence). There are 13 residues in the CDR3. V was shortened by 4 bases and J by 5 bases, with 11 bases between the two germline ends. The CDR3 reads CASSSAPWTEAFF. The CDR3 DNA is TGTGCCAGCAGCTCAGCCCCGTGGACTGAAGCTTTCTTT.

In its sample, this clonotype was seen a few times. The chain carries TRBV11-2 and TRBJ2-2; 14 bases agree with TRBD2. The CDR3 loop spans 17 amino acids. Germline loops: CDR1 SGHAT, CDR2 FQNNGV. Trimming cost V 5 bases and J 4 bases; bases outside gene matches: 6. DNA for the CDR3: TGTGCCAGCAGCCGACTAGCGGGAGGGCCGAGCACCGGGGAGCTGTTTTTT. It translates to CASSRLAGGPSTGELFF.

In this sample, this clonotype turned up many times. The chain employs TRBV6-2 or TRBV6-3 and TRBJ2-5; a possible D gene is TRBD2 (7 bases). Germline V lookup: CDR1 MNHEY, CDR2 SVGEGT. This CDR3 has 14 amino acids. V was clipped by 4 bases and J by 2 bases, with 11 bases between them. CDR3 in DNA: TGTGCCAGCAGTTTCGGGGGGCGGCAAGAGACCCAGTACTTC. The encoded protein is CASSFGGRQETQYF.